Reported below is one T cell receptor beta chain. The antigen is unknown. This table comes from immunoSEQ multiplex PCR, and its TCRdb copy is limited to in-frame clones, with some not included. The sample contains under 140,000 clones, around 95% of which appear only once. This specimen belongs to a study of graft-versus-host responses after intestinal transplantation. In the study overall: Recipients had transplants, and these were multivisceral, liver-intestinal, or isolated intestinal. Following induction with anti-thymocyte globulin, all recipients were given tacrolimus and steroids for approximately 3 years.

The germline gives CDR1 SQVTM, CDR2 ANQGSEA. Trimming cost V 6 bases and J 1 base; bases outside gene matches: 7. The CDR3 loop spans 15 amino acids. The receptor's source is a human donor who received an intestinal transplant. The chain uses TRBV29-1 and TRBJ2-1; TRBD2 matches 9 bases. Specimen: unstimulated CD8+ T cells sorted from spleen or lymph node cells, collected before intestinal transplant. Here the CDR3 reads CSVDSGSGSYNEQFF. The CDR3 DNA reads as TGCAGCGTAGATAGCGGGAGTGGGTCCTACAATGAGCAGTTCTTC.